Listed here are 21 T cell receptor beta chains from one sample, sequenced in a study of a mutant IDH1 vaccine in newly diagnosed glioma. These receptors have no identified antigens. Repertoires were generated with immunoSEQ multiplex PCR, while TCRdb's copy carries only in-frame clones and drops some. The repertoire has tens of thousands of clones, around three quarters of them found once; the top ten carry just over 7.5%. Sample time point: week 35, safety follow-up. Vaccination used 300 ug of mutant IDH1 20-mer peptide per dose, with topical imiquimod. Sequences were derived from PBMCs, sampled from a glioma patient whose treatment included an IDH1 peptide vaccine. Receptors originate from a man aged 50 to 59 with glioma.

As DNA, the CDR3 is TGTGCCAGCAGCCCAGAGACCGTGGGGGAACAGTTCTTC. Translated, it gives CASSPETVGEQFF. The chain links TRBV7-8 to TRBJ2-1; tentatively, D is TRBD1 or TRBD2 (5 bases each). Germline CDR1 reads SGHVS; CDR2 reads FQNEAQ. The V gene lost 5 bases and the J gene lost 13 bases, with 18 bases spanning the gap. The CDR3 spans 13 residues.

V is TRBV18 and J is TRBJ2-7; tentative D call: TRBD1 (6 bases). The ends were cut back, 5 bases at V and 2 bases at J, with 10 bases in the middle. CDR1 and CDR2 from the germline V gene are KGHSH and LQKENI. The CDR3 has 13 residues. For the CDR3, the DNA is TGTGCCAGCTCAGTGGACAGAGCCTACGAGCAGTACTTC. Translation: CASSVDRAYEQYF.

This clone was observed a single time. The V call is TRBV12-5, the J call TRBJ1-2; 8 bases are a match to TRBD1. CDR1 is LGHNT, CDR2 FRNRAP, per germline. J lost 4 bases, V lost 4 bases, and 11 bases had no gene match. This CDR3 is built from 16 residues. The CDR3 region is CASGSPLDRGAYGYTF. In DNA form, the CDR3 reads TGTGCTAGTGGTTCGCCTCTCGACAGGGGAGCCTATGGCTACACCTTC.

The J gene is TRBJ1-4, the V gene TRBV7-2; D is unclear. V was clipped by 1 base and J by 7 bases, with 7 bases between them. The CDR3 has 13 residues. Germline loops: CDR1 SGHTA, CDR2 FQGNSA. The CDR3 protein is CASSLEMGEKLFF. CDR3 DNA: TGTGCCAGCAGCTTAGAGATGGGTGAAAAACTGTTTTTT.

This clone was seen a single time. The rearrangement uses TRBV7-8 and TRBJ2-7; TRBD1 aligns across 7 bases. The CDR3 length is 13 residues. CDR1 is SGHVS, CDR2 FQNEAQ, per germline. J gave up 5 bases and V 3 bases, and 4 bases lay outside the gene matches. The CDR3 spells CASSLGQTHEQYF. In nucleotides, the CDR3 is TGTGCCAGCAGCTTGGGACAGACTCACGAGCAGTACTTC.

This clone was counted once. The chain combines TRBV15 with TRBJ2-7; D uncertain. The CDR3 has 13 amino acids. Germline CDR1 reads LNHNV; CDR2 reads YYDKDF (reference sequence). Trimming left V 1 base short and J 4 bases short, with 8 bases between. The CDR3 bases are TGTGCCACCAGCAGAGGTATAGTTTACGAGCAGTACTTC. Protein sequence: CATSRGIVYEQYF.

The chain has TRBV5-4 and TRBJ2-7; tentative D call: TRBD1 (5 bases). This CDR3 contains 13 residues. CDR1 SGHNT and CDR2 YYREEE come from the germline V gene (reference sequence). Trimming stripped 0 bases from V and 3 bases from J, with 7 bases between. CDR3: CASSLDRSYEQYF. The CDR3 DNA reads TGTGCCAGCAGCTTGGACAGGAGCTACGAGCAGTACTTC.

The chain couples TRBV2 to TRBJ2-6; a weak D match, TRBD1 (5 bases). The CDR3 extends over 18 amino acids. V was cut by 4 bases and J by 0 bases, with 16 bases left in between. Looked up from germline, CDR1 is SNHLY and CDR2 is FYNNEI. CDR3 sequence reads: CASSAFRVGSSGANVLTF. In DNA form, the CDR3 reads TGTGCCAGCAGTGCATTCAGGGTGGGAAGCTCTGGGGCCAACGTCCTGACTTTC. The variable domain in full, with the rest retrieved from reference TRBV2 and TRBJ2-6, is EPEVTQTPSHQVTQMGQEVILRCVPISNHLYFYWYRQILGQKVEFLVSFYNNEISEKSEIFDDQFSVERPDGSNFTLKIRSTKLEDSAMYFCASSAFRVGSSGANVLTFGAGSRLTVL.

The rearrangement uses TRBV29-1 and TRBJ2-3; no reliable D call. Germline CDR1 is SQVTM and CDR2 is ANQGSEA. The CDR3 spans 12 residues. Between the trimmed V and J ends, which lost 3 bases and 4 bases, there was a span of 8 bases. CDR3: CSVERGPDTQYF. The CDR3 DNA reads TGCAGCGTTGAGAGAGGACCAGATACGCAGTATTTT.

This clone ranks as medium-sized (0.01 to 0.1%). The rearrangement links TRBV4-3 to TRBJ2-1; D gene ambiguous. Trimming cost V 1 base and J 4 bases, with 8 bases left between them. The length of the CDR3 is 14 residues. The germline V gene encodes CDR1 LGHNA and CDR2 YSLEER. The CDR3 reads CASSQVVGYNEQFF. The CDR3 nucleotides are TGCGCCAGCAGCCAAGTTGTAGGGTACAATGAGCAGTTCTTC.

The CDR3 DNA is TGCGCCAGCAGCTTGAAAGATATTGGCGCCCGGGAGCAGTACTTC. Its protein is CASSLKDIGAREQYF. This chain uses TRBV5-1 with TRBJ2-7; the D is unclear. Trimming left V 1 base short and J 7 bases short, with 18 bases between. Germline loops: CDR1 SGHRS, CDR2 YFSETQ. The CDR3 consists of 15 residues.

The rearrangement joins TRBV19 to TRBJ2-2, with 9 positions matching TRBD1. Germline V lookup: CDR1 LNHDA, CDR2 SQIVND (reference sequence). This CDR3 contains 16 residues. After removal of 3 bases from V and 4 bases from J, the junction contained 6 bases not matched to a gene. CDR3 sequence reads: CASSITGTGITGELFF. The CDR3 DNA is TGTGCCAGTAGTATTACCGGGACAGGGATCACCGGGGAGCTGTTTTTT.

The chain has TRBV12-5 and TRBJ1-1; D might be TRBD1 (6 bases). This CDR3 spans 18 amino acids. Trimming pared 3 bases from V and 4 bases from J, leaving 24 bases between. Germline V gene data show CDR1 as LGHNT and CDR2 as FRNRAP. CDR3 region: CASGFTSDRDKKATEAFF. In DNA, the CDR3 is TGTGCTAGTGGTTTCACCTCGGACAGAGACAAGAAGGCCACTGAAGCTTTCTTT.

The chain is built from TRBV6-6 and TRBJ2-1; 9 positions agree with TRBD2. The CDR3 runs 12 residues. Germline V CDR1 and CDR2: MNHNY, SVGAGI (reference sequence). V lost 8 bases and J lost 8; bases outside the gene matches: 4. The CDR3 loop reads CASWTSADEQFF. The CDR3 nucleotides are TGTGCCAGCTGGACTAGCGCCGATGAGCAGTTCTTC.

This chain uses TRBV4-2 with TRBJ1-2; 8 nucleotides agree with TRBD1. Germline CDR1 is LGHNA and CDR2 is YNFKEQ. The CDR3 totals 15 residues. Unmatched junction bases numbered 8, after V lost 4 bases and J lost 4 bases. Here the CDR3 DNA reads TGTGCCAGCAGCCCGCCGGACAGGGTGACCTATGGCTACACCTTC. Protein sequence: CASSPPDRVTYGYTF.

The chain carries TRBV6-7 and TRBJ1-3; D is undetermined. TRBV6-7 is given ORF status, its function remaining uncertain. V was trimmed by 0 bases and J by 0 bases, leaving 15 bases between them. The CDR3 is 18 residues long. CDR3 loop: CASSYSKGGRVSGNTIYF. CDR3 nucleotides: TGTGCCAGCAGTTACTCGAAAGGCGGCCGCGTCTCTGGAAACACCATATATTTT.

The chain joins TRBV5-1 to TRBJ2-7, with a weak D call TRBD1 (5 bases). The CDR3 contains 14 residues. Germline V gene lookup returns CDR1 SGHRS and CDR2 YFSETQ. With 0 bases removed from V and 3 bases from J, the gap between germline ends came to 10 bases. CDR3 coding DNA: TGCGCCAGCAGCTTGGAGGGGTTGGACTACGAGCAGTACTTC. Residues: CASSLEGLDYEQYF. The full variable domain, its missing parts supplied by reference TRBV5-1 and TRBJ2-7, is KAGVTQTPRYLIKTRGQQVTLSCSPISGHRSVSWYQQTPGQGLQFLFEYFSETQRNKGNFPGRFSGRQFSNSRSEMNVSTLELGDSALYLCASSLEGLDYEQYFGPGTRLTVT.

V is TRBV27 and J is TRBJ2-7, with 11 bases matching TRBD2. Germline trimming cut 2 bases from V and 2 bases from J; bases unmatched to any gene: 2. The CDR3 is 15 residues long. Germline V lookup: CDR1 MNHEY, CDR2 SMNVEV (reference sequence). The CDR3 here is CASSLLAGGAYEQYF. CDR3 in DNA: TGTGCCAGCAGTTTACTAGCGGGAGGAGCCTACGAGCAGTACTTC.

The gene calls are TRBV29-1 and TRBJ2-5; D may be TRBD2 (5 bases). The assigned J gene may be wrong: the sequence end matches TRBJ2-7 better. The CDR3 is 13 amino acids. CDR1 and CDR2 from the germline V gene are SQVTM and ANQGSEA. The CDR3 nucleotides are TGCAGCGTGGGAGTCGGCTATGGGTACGAGCAGTACTTC. Protein sequence: CSVGVGYGYEQYF.

The genes are TRBV4-2 and TRBJ1-2; possible D gene TRBD1, 6 bases. Per germline, CDR1 LGHNA and CDR2 YNFKEQ. The CDR3 loop spans 14 amino acids. Trimming removed 1 base at V and 5 bases at J, with 11 bases between. The CDR3 reads CASSQGTAIYGYTF. Written as DNA, the CDR3 is TGTGCCAGCAGCCAAGGGACAGCCATTTATGGCTACACCTTC.

The rearrangement links TRBV4-2 to TRBJ1-4; TRBD1 is a possible D gene (5 bases). Germline assignment: CDR1 LGHNA and CDR2 YNFKEQ. This CDR3 contains 16 residues. V lost 0 bases, J lost 5 bases, and 13 bases lay in between. This CDR3 reads CASSQETQGLNEKLFF. The CDR3 region has the DNA TGTGCCAGCAGCCAAGAAACGCAGGGACTGAATGAAAAACTGTTTTTT.